This TCR beta chain stems from a study of OX40 agonist ivuxolimab in advanced cancers. Assay used: immunoSEQ multiplex PCR; TCRdb lists only in-frame clones, some missing. The data show some 19,000 clones, 85% to 90% seen once. The CDR3 has 13 residues. CDR1 is MGHRA, CDR2 YSYEKL, per germline. About this clone itself: One end of the junction is discordant with germline, which a read error may explain.

This sequence was found in an adult with an advanced solid tumor such as melanoma, head and neck, liver or kidney cancer. The material was CD4+ or CD8+ T cells sorted from blood, obtained in a trial of the OX40 agonist ivuxolimab. The chain couples TRBV4-1 to TRBJ2-7; a possible D gene is TRBD2 (6 bases). In nucleotides, the CDR3 is TGTGCCAGCAGCCAAGCGCGGGACTACGAGCAGTACTTC. Encoded protein: CASSQARDYEQYF.